This T cell receptor beta chain was captured by sequencing in a study of Ad26.COV2.S vaccination and SARS-CoV-2 variants. Stated treatment: some 20 received Ad26.COV2.S at low or high dose, single or two shots; 5 received placebo; per-sample allocation not given. Sampling occurred on day 63 after the first vaccine or placebo injection. Germline values: CDR1 LNHDA, CDR2 SQIVND (reference sequence). Deletions cut 6 bases from V and 0 bases from J, with 6 bases between. This CDR3 is built from 12 residues. Assay used: immunoSEQ multiplex PCR; TCRdb lists only in-frame clones, some missing. The table has about 350,000 clones, 88% seen once; the top ten hold 6.4%.

The chain combines TRBV19 with TRBJ2-7; D possibly corresponds to TRBD1 (6 bases). Sequences were derived from peripheral blood, sampled in a trial of Ad26.COV2.S vaccine versus placebo. The clonotype comes from a person aged 18 to 65 who received the Ad26.COV2.S COVID-19 vaccine or a placebo. CDR3 loop: CASRTGSYEQYF. The CDR3, as DNA: TGTGCCAGTAGGACAGGCTCCTACGAGCAGTACTTC.